This T cell receptor beta chain was sequenced for a study of breast tumors, draining lymph nodes, adjacent tissues. This clonotype was recorded many times. Axillary draining lymph nodes of breast cancer patients supplied the node samples. In TCRdb, the multiplex PCR reads were re-called with MiXCR into one record per CDR3 protein. The profile covers 150,000 to 200,000 distinct CDR3 sequences, with approximately 30% appearing a single time and 3.5% to 4.5% taken by the ten largest. The sequence derives from a female donor with breast cancer. Some clones in this sample may be carry-over from other donors' samples. The sequenced sample consisted of axillary lymph node tissue.

The CDR3 nucleotides read TGTGCCAGTCTTTCGGGATCAGGCCAGCCCCAGCATTTT. Encoded protein: CASLSGSGQPQHF. The J gene is TRBJ1-5, the V gene TRBV19; no reliable D call. The CDR3 length is 13 residues. Trimming removed 8 bases at V and 7 bases at J, with 15 bases between. The germline V gene encodes CDR1 LNHDA and CDR2 SQIVND (reference sequence).